Given below is one T cell receptor (beta chain) in context. Germline values: CDR1 SGHNT, CDR2 YENEEA. This CDR3 spans 14 amino acids. V was pared by 1 base and J by 2 bases, with 8 bases between. Input was about 616 ng to 6,500 ng of genomic DNA from tumor or blood. The sample comes from a study of T cells in tumors after PD-1 blockade. Looking at the study overall: Prior checkpoint blockade, systemic immunosuppressant use, or anti-cancer therapy within 4 weeks excluded patients. A subset received ongoing vismodegib 150 mg daily alongside anti-PD-1 therapy.

Some clones are missing from TCRdb's copy, which holds only in-frame ones; the method was immunoSEQ multiplex PCR. The sample has more than 40,000 clones; 79% are singletons. Material: PBMCs, obtained before anti-PD-1 therapy. The chain has TRBV11-3 and TRBJ1-2; D is undetermined. The source is a human donor with advanced basal cell or squamous cell carcinoma (not recorded which). The DNA of the CDR3 is TGTGCCAGCAGCTTAGTACCAGAAAACTATGGCTACACCTTC. The encoded protein is CASSLVPENYGYTF.